Sequencing of this T cell receptor beta chain was carried out in a study of beta chain features in type 1 diabetes. In the study overall: Healthy donors and patients showed comparable age, gender and cell yields.

V lost 5 bases and J lost 2; bases outside the gene matches: 3. This CDR3 has 15 residues. From germline, CDR1 is SGHTA and CDR2 FQGTGA. Expressed TCRB transcripts were sequenced because the isolated RNA had all been reverse transcribed beforehand. Repertoires were generated with immunoSEQ multiplex PCR, while TCRdb's copy carries only in-frame clones and drops some. The sample lists around 300,000 clones, around 10% occurring once. The authors obtained over 95% purity in all sorted populations. On this clone: Antigen specificity is unknown.

General study points: When Type 1 diabetes patients were examined, their TCRB CDR3s proved moderately but significantly shorter in all four CD4+ subsets.

J is TRBJ2-1 and V is TRBV7-3, with 10 bases aligning to TRBD2. The receptor was derived from a woman in her twenties or thirties in good health. What was sequenced was naive CD4+ T cells from blood. CDR3 nucleotide sequence: TGTGCCAGCAGCGTGACTAGCGGGCCCTACAATGAGCAGTTCTTC. Its translation is CASSVTSGPYNEQFF.